The 8 T cell receptor beta chains below all came from one sample that was sequenced in a study of blood T cell repertoires in COVID-19. Sequencing was performed with immunoSEQ multiplex PCR; in TCRdb, only in-frame clones are kept and a portion is missing. The top ten clones hold around 15% of a sample with about 150,000 clones, 80% to 90% of them seen once. The source material was peripheral blood. These receptors were taken from a man aged 18-30 years with COVID-19, enrolled during active disease.

In its sample, this clone was seen once. The gene calls are TRBV5-5 and TRBJ2-3, with TRBD2 matching 7 bases. Germline V lookup: CDR1 SGHKS, CDR2 YYEKEE (reference sequence). After removal of 0 bases from V and 11 bases from J, the junction contained 12 bases not matched to a gene. This CDR3 is built from 15 residues. In nucleotides, the CDR3 is TGTGCCAGCAGCTTGGAGGGCCTGGCGGGGGATGAGCAGTATTTT. Its translation is CASSLEGLAGDEQYF.

This clone appeared a few times. This rearrangement joins TRBV9 to TRBJ2-2; 10 bases fit TRBD2. CDR3 size: 18 residues. V was pared by 4 bases and J by 7 bases, with 16 bases of the junction left unmatched. Germline-derived CDR1 and CDR2 are SGDLS and YYNGEE. Here the CDR3 DNA reads TGTGCCAGCAGCTCCCGGCGGGGGCTAGCGGGAGTTGACGGGGAGCTGTTTTTT. Encoded protein: CASSSRRGLAGVDGELFF.

There are a few counts of this clone. The V and J genes are TRBV2 and TRBJ1-1; D gene uncertain. Trimming took off 7 bases at V and 8 bases at J, with 14 bases between the two ends. Germline-derived CDR1 and CDR2 are SNHLY and FYNNEI. CDR3 length: 12 residues. This CDR3 reads CASTYGGSEAFF. CDR3 bases: TGTGCCAGCACCTACGGAGGGTCAGAAGCTTTCTTT.

CDR3 sequence reads: CASSQVAESTDTQYF. For the CDR3, the DNA is TGCGCCAGCAGCCAAGTAGCGGAGAGCACAGATACGCAGTATTTT. The chain carries TRBV4-1 and TRBJ2-3; a weak D match, TRBD2 (6 bases). V dropped 1 base and J dropped 0 bases, with 8 bases sitting between them. In germline, CDR1 is MGHRA, CDR2 YSYEKL. The CDR3 is made up of 15 amino acids.

CDR3 amino acids: CASSWDPGLPTDTQYF. CDR3 nucleotide sequence: TGTGCCAGCAGCTGGGATCCGGGACTACCCACAGATACGCAGTATTTT. The genes are TRBV27 and TRBJ2-3; 7 bases line up with TRBD2. The germline CDR1 and CDR2 sequences are MNHEY and SMNVEV (reference sequence). The CDR3 length is 16 residues. V lost 6 bases and J lost 2; bases outside the gene matches: 11.

The rearrangement links TRBV5-1 to TRBJ1-1, with TRBD1 as a possible D gene (5 bases). The CDR3 has 14 residues. Germline CDR1 is SGHRS and CDR2 is YFSETQ. V was trimmed by 4 bases and J by 1 base, leaving 11 bases between them. DNA for the CDR3: TGCGCCAGCAGCCCAAGGACACAGAACACTGAAGCTTTCTTT. Translation: CASSPRTQNTEAFF. The whole variable domain, remainder taken from reference TRBV5-1 and TRBJ1-1, is KAGVTQTPRYLIKTRGQQVTLSCSPISGHRSVSWYQQTPGQGLQFLFEYFSETQRNKGNFPGRFSGRQFSNSRSEMNVSTLELGDSALYLCASSPRTQNTEAFFGQGTRLTVV.

The rearrangement links TRBV2 to TRBJ2-7, with 7 bases matching TRBD1. Germline CDR1 is SNHLY and CDR2 is FYNNEI. The V segment lost 7 bases and the J segment 0 bases; nucleotides outside the gene matches: 9. CDR3 size: 15 residues. DNA of the CDR3: TGTGCCAGCACCTTGGGACAGATGAGCTCCTACGAGCAGTACTTC. This sequence encodes CASTLGQMSSYEQYF.

The chain links TRBV15 to TRBJ2-1, with D possibly being TRBD2 (7 bases). Germline V gene sequence: CDR1 LNHNV, CDR2 YYDKDF (reference sequence). Trimming took off 5 bases at V and 7 bases at J, with 18 bases between the two ends. The CDR3 sequence is 15 residues long. CDR3 residues: CATSVTRGATNEQFF. The CDR3 DNA reads as TGTGCCACCAGCGTTACTCGGGGGGCGACGAATGAGCAGTTCTTC.